A single sample is the source of the 24 T cell receptor beta chains below, sequenced in a study of shared clonotypes between healthy human individuals. Data came from immunoSEQ multiplex PCR; TCRdb stores just in-frame clones and leaves some out. Here the sample spans around 1,900,000 clones, 85% to 95% being singletons. CD45RO-negative, CCR7-positively selected cells formed the naive CD8 fraction, excluding terminally differentiated effector memory CD45RA+ cells. Input material: naive CD8+ T cells from PBMCs. The receptors here all came from a man aged 18 to 30 in good health. Some clones in this sample may be carry-over from other donors' samples.

The CDR3, as DNA: TGTGCCAGCAGCGCCCGGACAGGGCTTGGTTGGGGCTACACCTTC. Protein sequence: CASSARTGLGWGYTF. The genes are TRBV9 and TRBJ1-2, with 8 nucleotides matching TRBD1. The ends lost 3 bases at V and 8 bases at J; junction bases unmatched: 12. The CDR3 length is 15 residues. From germline, CDR1 is SGDLS and CDR2 YYNGEE.

The rearrangement uses TRBV4-2 and TRBJ2-7; D perhaps matches TRBD1 (5 bases). This CDR3 contains 15 residues. The V end was cut by 0 bases, the J end by 6 bases, with 15 bases between. The germline gives CDR1 LGHNA, CDR2 YNFKEQ. CDR3 coding DNA: TGTGCCAGCAGCCAAGAGGGGCGTTTCTCGCGCGAGCAGTACTTC. It is translated as CASSQEGRFSREQYF.

This chain connects TRBV7-7 to TRBJ2-5; TRBD1 might be the D (5 bases). The germline V and J ends were trimmed by 2 bases and 2 bases, with 15 bases remaining between them. This CDR3 spans 16 amino acids. Germline assignment: CDR1 SSHAT and CDR2 FNYEAQ (reference sequence). The CDR3: CASSLIRQGPQETQYF. The CDR3 DNA reads TGTGCCAGCAGCTTAATCAGGCAGGGCCCACAAGAGACCCAGTACTTC. The variable domain in full, completed from reference TRBV7-7 and TRBJ2-5, reads GAGVSQSPRYKVTKRGQDVTLRCDPISSHATLYWYQQALGQGPEFLTYFNYEAQPDKSGLPSDRFSAERPEGSISTLTIQRTEQRDSAMYRCASSLIRQGPQETQYFGPGTRLLVL.

The chain has TRBV7-9 and TRBJ2-2; D is undetermined. Per the germline V gene, CDR1 is SEHNR and CDR2 is FQNEAQ (reference sequence). This CDR3 is 13 amino acids long. V gave up 3 bases and J gave up 5 bases, with 7 bases separating them. CDR3 in DNA: TGTGCCAGCAGCTTCCCCCTTACCGGGGAGCTGTTTTTT. Its translation is CASSFPLTGELFF. The variable domain in full, completed from reference TRBV7-9 and TRBJ2-2, reads DTGVSQNPRHKITKRGQNVTFRCDPISEHNRLYWYRQTLGQGPEFLTYFQNEAQLEKSRLLSDRFSAERPKGSFSTLEIQRTEQGDSAMYLCASSFPLTGELFFGEGSRLTVL.

The V and J genes are TRBV25-1 and TRBJ2-1, with 7 bases identical to TRBD2. The ends lost 5 bases at V and 7 bases at J; junction bases unmatched: 8. The CDR3 runs to 14 residues. CDR1 MGHDK and CDR2 SYGVNS come from the germline V gene. In DNA form, the CDR3 reads TGTGCCAGCAGTTTGAGGGAGGGCCTTAATGAGCAGTTCTTC. This encodes CASSLREGLNEQFF.

The chain uses TRBV9 and TRBJ2-5; 13 bases are shared with TRBD2. V lost 3 bases and J lost 0; bases outside the gene matches: 5. Germline CDR1 SGDLS, CDR2 YYNGEE. The CDR3 length is 17 residues. The CDR3 sequence is CASSGVTSGRYQETQYF. DNA of the CDR3: TGTGCCAGCAGCGGGGTGACTAGCGGGAGGTACCAAGAGACCCAGTACTTC.

This chain connects TRBV7-2 to TRBJ2-1, with 10 bases identical to TRBD1. The J segment lost 14 bases and the V segment lost 2 bases, leaving 6 bases of the junction unmatched. This CDR3 is 13 amino acids long. The germline gives CDR1 SGHTA, CDR2 FQGNSA. CDR3 nucleotides: TGTGCCAGCAGCTTACCCCCGGGACAGGGGAAGTTCTTC. Protein product: CASSLPPGQGKFF. Full variable domain (remainder filled in from reference TRBV7-2 and TRBJ2-1): GAGVSQSPSNKVTEKGKDVELRCDPISGHTALYWYRQSLGQGLEFLIYFQGNSAPDKSGLPSDRFSAERTGGSVSTLTIQRTQQEDSAVYLCASSLPPGQGKFFGPGTRLTVL.

V and J are TRBV5-8 and TRBJ1-1, with D unclear. There are 14 residues in the CDR3. CDR1 and CDR2 (germline): SGHTS, YDEGEE. The germline V and J ends were trimmed by 1 base and 7 bases, with 14 bases remaining between them. The CDR3 DNA reads TGTGCCAGCAGCTTGTGGACGGGATCAATTGAAGCTTTCTTT. It encodes CASSLWTGSIEAFF. Variable domain in full (rest from reference TRBV5-8 and TRBJ1-1): EAGVTQSPTHLIKTRGQQATLRCSPISGHTSVYWYQQALGLGLQFLLWYDEGEERNRGNFPPRFSGRQFPNYSSELNVNALELEDSALYLCASSLWTGSIEAFFGQGTRLTVV.

The chain is built from TRBV28 and TRBJ2-5, with 11 bases matching TRBD2. CDR3 length equals 21 residues. CDR1 and CDR2 from the germline V gene are MDHEN and SYDVKM. Trimming cost V 2 bases and J 3 bases; bases outside gene matches: 20. The CDR3 DNA sequence: TGTGCCAGCAGTTTACCGCGGGGGGGTACTAGCGGGAGCGATCCAAAAGAGACCCAGTACTTC. Protein product: CASSLPRGGTSGSDPKETQYF.

This chain uses TRBV19 with TRBJ1-3; no firm D call. The CDR3 is made up of 16 amino acids. Germline CDR1 LNHDA, CDR2 SQIVND (reference sequence). Trimming cost V 5 bases and J 0 bases, with 14 bases left between them. CDR3 sequence: CASSSRLTVSGNTIYF. In DNA, the CDR3 is TGTGCCAGTAGTTCCCGCTTGACGGTCTCTGGAAACACCATATATTTT.

This rearrangement joins TRBV13 to TRBJ1-2, with D perhaps TRBD1 (6 bases). Per germline, CDR1 PRHDT and CDR2 FYEKMQ (reference sequence). This CDR3 has 15 residues. V was clipped by 5 bases and J by 4 bases, with 17 bases between them. The CDR3 coding sequence is TGTGCCAGCAGCGATCGGGGGGGGGCCCCCTATGGCTACACCTTC. It is translated as CASSDRGGAPYGYTF.

The V and J genes are TRBV6-6 and TRBJ1-2; tentative D call: TRBD1 (6 bases). CDR3 length: 14 residues. V was cut by 7 bases and J by 2 bases, with 14 bases left in between. Germline CDR1 and CDR2: MNHNY and SVGAGI (reference sequence). CDR3 sequence reads: CASKQRQGNYGYTF. CDR3 sequence (DNA): TGTGCCAGCAAACAAAGGCAGGGGAACTATGGCTACACCTTC.

This chain's CDR3 is CASSPPDRRNEQFF. The CDR3 bases are TGCGCCAGCAGCCCTCCTGACAGGAGGAATGAGCAGTTCTTC. The rearrangement links TRBV5-1 to TRBJ2-1; a weak D match, TRBD1 (6 bases). The CDR3 extends over 14 amino acids. Germline CDR1 and CDR2: SGHRS and YFSETQ. The germline V and J ends were trimmed by 4 bases and 7 bases, with 15 bases remaining between them. The full variable domain, rest sourced from reference TRBV5-1 and TRBJ2-1, is KAGVTQTPRYLIKTRGQQVTLSCSPISGHRSVSWYQQTPGQGLQFLFEYFSETQRNKGNFPGRFSGRQFSNSRSEMNVSTLELGDSALYLCASSPPDRRNEQFFGPGTRLTVL.

The chain recombines TRBV27 with TRBJ1-5, with D maybe TRBD1 (5 bases). The V end lost 3 bases, the J end lost 7 bases, and 16 bases lay between the germline ends. The CDR3 covers 15 residues. CDR1 MNHEY and CDR2 SMNVEV come from the germline V gene (reference sequence). CDR3 nucleotide sequence: TGTGCCAGCAGTTTCACCCGGGGACTAGGGCAGCCCCAGCATTTT. Its translation is CASSFTRGLGQPQHF.

The chain employs TRBV28 and TRBJ2-3, with 7 positions matching TRBD2. V was clipped by 3 bases and J by 0 bases; unmatched bases: 12. The germline V gene has CDR1 MDHEN and CDR2 SYDVKM. The CDR3 contains 18 residues. The CDR3 loop is CASSFGLAEASSTDTQYF. Written as DNA, the CDR3 is TGTGCCAGCAGTTTCGGCCTAGCGGAGGCCTCTAGCACAGATACGCAGTATTTT.

The chain has TRBV6-5 and TRBJ1-5; D is perhaps TRBD1 (5 bases). The CDR3 contains 11 residues. Germline V gene lookup returns CDR1 MNHEY and CDR2 SVGAGI. The germline V and J ends were trimmed by 7 bases and 12 bases, with 13 bases remaining between them. CDR3 sequence reads: CASKGLWDQHF. The CDR3 DNA reads as TGTGCCAGCAAGGGGTTATGGGACCAGCATTTT.

With respect to this clone: Different DNA sequences within this sample yield the same CDR3. The chain links TRBV19 to TRBJ1-1, with D possibly matching TRBD1 (6 bases). V was trimmed by 3 bases and J by 1 base, leaving 9 bases between them. Germline V gives CDR1 LNHDA, CDR2 SQIVND (reference sequence). This CDR3 contains 14 residues. CDR3 coding DNA: TGTGCCAGTAGTATCGACAGGACGAACACTGAAGCTTTCTTT. This encodes CASSIDRTNTEAFF.

V and J are TRBV9 and TRBJ2-1, with TRBD2 matching over 8 bases. Germline V gene lookup returns CDR1 SGDLS and CDR2 YYNGEE. CDR3 size: 16 residues. With 3 bases clipped from V and 9 bases from J, the junction kept 14 bases outside the gene matches. The CDR3 loop is CASSGGAGATGSEQFF. CDR3 nucleotides: TGTGCCAGCAGCGGAGGAGCGGGGGCCACAGGGAGTGAGCAGTTCTTC.

The chain carries TRBV11-2 and TRBJ1-1; no firm D call. The germline CDR1 and CDR2 sequences are SGHAT and FQNNGV. The CDR3 runs to 13 residues. The V end was cut by 1 base, the J end by 3 bases, with 6 bases between. This CDR3 is CASSLGQYTEAFF. CDR3 nucleotides: TGTGCCAGCAGCTTAGGGCAGTACACTGAAGCTTTCTTT.

The gene calls are TRBV4-1 and TRBJ2-5; D unresolved. Germline V gene data show CDR1 as MGHRA and CDR2 as YSYEKL. Trimming stripped 3 bases from V and 1 base from J, with 12 bases between. The CDR3 consists of 15 residues. Written as DNA, the CDR3 is TGCGCCAGCAGCCACCAATCCAGGCCCCAAGAGACCCAGTACTTC. This codes for CASSHQSRPQETQYF.

This clone turned up a few times. The chain has TRBV10-3 and TRBJ1-1, with a tentative D call TRBD1 (6 bases). This CDR3 is built from 14 residues. The germline V and J ends were trimmed by 2 bases and 0 bases, with 7 bases remaining between them. Germline V gene data show CDR1 as ENHRY and CDR2 as SYGVKD. The CDR3 protein is CAISEGQMNTEAFF. The CDR3 DNA reads as TGTGCCATCAGTGAGGGACAGATGAACACTGAAGCTTTCTTT.

The CDR3 spells CASSFGTASTDTQYF. CDR3 nucleotide sequence: TGCGCCAGCAGTTTTGGAACAGCCAGCACAGATACGCAGTATTTT. This sequence joins TRBV10-2 and TRBJ2-3; D not resolved. The CDR3 sequence is 15 residues long. Trimming cost V 5 bases and J 0 bases, with 12 bases left between them. Germline CDR1 and CDR2: WSHSY and SAAADI.

In its sample, this clone was seen once. V usage is TRBV10-1 and J usage is TRBJ2-3; the match to TRBD2 covers 11 bases. CDR1 and CDR2 from the germline V gene are WNHNN and SYGVQD (reference sequence). Trimming took 9 bases from V and 2 from J; bases not matched to a gene: 7. The CDR3 runs 15 residues. The CDR3 protein is CARIMTSGDTDTQYF. The CDR3 DNA is TGCGCCAGGATTATGACTAGCGGGGACACAGATACGCAGTATTTT.

The CDR3 protein is CASSFIVFRGETNTGELFF. The DNA for the CDR3 is TGTGCCAGCAGTTTTATTGTGTTTAGGGGCGAAACGAACACCGGGGAGCTGTTTTTT. This chain joins TRBV28 and TRBJ2-2; tentative D call: TRBD1 (5 bases). This CDR3 spans 19 amino acids. Germline lookup yields CDR1 MDHEN and CDR2 SYDVKM. V was clipped by 3 bases and J by 0 bases, with 20 bases between them.